This TCR beta chain originates from a study of shared clonotypes between healthy human individuals. Findings and caveats of the study: Few donors restricted represented genetic and exposure-history diversity.

Comments on this clone: Its specificity is unknown.

The DNA input per sorted-subset replicate PCR was around 200 ng, corresponding to tens of thousands of T cell genomes. The repertoire was sequenced with immunoSEQ multiplex PCR; TCRdb's copy has only in-frame clones and lacks some. The sample contains about 2.1 million clones, 93% of which appear only once. The CDR3 sequence is 15 residues long. Germline V gene lookup returns CDR1 SGHTA and CDR2 FQGNSA. Between the trimmed V and J ends, which lost 2 bases and 3 bases, there was a span of 11 bases. CD45RO-negative, CCR7-selected cells formed the naive CD8 fraction, which excluded terminally differentiated effector memory CD45RA+ cells.

The clonotype was recovered from a man younger than 30 in good health. Some clones in this sample may be carry-over from other donors' samples. This chain connects TRBV7-2 to TRBJ2-1, with TRBD1 as a possible D gene (6 bases). The source material was naive CD8+ T cells from PBMCs. The DNA of the CDR3 is TGTGCCAGCAGCTTAAATACAGGGTTCTACAATGAGCAGTTCTTC. It yields the protein CASSLNTGFYNEQFF.